These T cell receptor beta chains were read from a single sample in a study of identifying expanded T cells in peripheral blood. Produced via immunoSEQ multiplex PCR; TCRdb's table is partial and in-frame only. Found here are some 93,000 clones, around 90% of them singletons; the top ten hold 4.5% to 7%. The sequencing sample was made of blood. The receptor source for this set is a person between 18 and 75 years old in good health. The conserved cysteine and the conserved F or W are not part of the CDR3 here.

V,J,CDR3
TRBV18,TRBJ2-3,ASSPSDTQY
TRBV7-9,TRBJ2-1,ASSPRFSGAVYNEQF
TRBV6-5,TRBJ2-7,ASSGGGYEQY
TRBV10-3,TRBJ2-7,AISESGEQY
TRBV2,TRBJ1-4,ASSGPNSAATNEKLF
TRBV4-3,TRBJ1-3,ASSQEWEAGNTIY
TRBV6-6,TRBJ1-2,ASSYYNQGGSYGYT
TRBV4-1,TRBJ1-6,ASSQVYESSYNSPLH
TRBV30,TRBJ1-2,AWSTGQYNYGYT
TRBV7-8,TRBJ1-2,ASSSALVANYGYT
TRBV19,TRBJ1-3,ASTPDRAGNTIY
TRBV7-9,TRBJ2-1,ASSWSPSGSPYNEQF
TRBV2,TRBJ2-7,ASTIPRQGTNEQY
TRBV6-5,TRBJ2-7,ASSWSRDGSYEQY
TRBV2,TRBJ1-3,VQLPRYGNTIY
TRBV13,TRBJ1-1,ASSPTGQGFSEAF
TRBV9,TRBJ2-1,ASSGGTSLDFEQF
TRBV30,TRBJ2-2,AWRTSGGAAGELF
TRBV27,TRBJ2-3,ASTNTFGADTQY
TRBV30,TRBJ2-5,AWIAQSGTQY
TRBV19,TRBJ1-5,ASTTRTYSNQPQH
TRBV4-1,TRBJ2-3,ASSISGVGRDTQY
TRBV6-1,TRBJ1-2,ASSETGTIYGYT
TRBV25-1,TRBJ2-3,ASSRGTYTQY
TRBV6-5,TRBJ2-5,ASSEGGYQETQY
TRBV30,TRBJ1-1,AWSVKGRAF
TRBV30,TRBJ1-4,AWSVRSSEKLF
TRBV5-5,TRBJ1-6,ASSVNPGQGNSPLH